This TCR beta chain was identified in a study of cytomegalovirus exposure and HLA in healthy donors. About the study: Most genotyped donors, around four fifths of around 370, had Caucasian-associated genetic ancestry. Broader study findings: TCR beta V- and J-gene trimming was later associated with a missense DCLRE1C variant. Sequencing depth across donors, presence/absence analyses assumed, was roughly uniform.

Germline V gives CDR1 MGHDK, CDR2 SYGVNS. CDR3 length: 16 amino acids. V was clipped by 3 bases and J by 5 bases, with 18 bases between them. Concerning this clone itself: Its antigen is unidentified.

The study ran its PCR with 60 Vbeta and 13 Jbeta primers. Sequenced by immunoSEQ multiplex PCR; TCRdb stores in-frame clones only, minus some. The listing records around 150,000 clones. Specimen: PBMCs. The chain carries TRBV25-1 and TRBJ2-3, with a possible D match to TRBD2 (7 bases). The origin of this receptor is a man between 40 and 49 years old in good health and CMV-seronegative. CDR3 DNA: TGTGCCAGCAGTGATAGAGGGGGGGCTAGGATAGATACGCAGTATTTT. Residues: CASSDRGGARIDTQYF. The full variable domain, its missing parts supplied by reference TRBV25-1 and TRBJ2-3, is EADIYQTPRYLVIGTGKKITLECSQTMGHDKMYWYQQDPGMELHLIHYSYGVNSTEKGDLSSESTVSRIRTEHFPLTLESARPSHTSQYLCASSDRGGARIDTQYFGPGTRLTVL.